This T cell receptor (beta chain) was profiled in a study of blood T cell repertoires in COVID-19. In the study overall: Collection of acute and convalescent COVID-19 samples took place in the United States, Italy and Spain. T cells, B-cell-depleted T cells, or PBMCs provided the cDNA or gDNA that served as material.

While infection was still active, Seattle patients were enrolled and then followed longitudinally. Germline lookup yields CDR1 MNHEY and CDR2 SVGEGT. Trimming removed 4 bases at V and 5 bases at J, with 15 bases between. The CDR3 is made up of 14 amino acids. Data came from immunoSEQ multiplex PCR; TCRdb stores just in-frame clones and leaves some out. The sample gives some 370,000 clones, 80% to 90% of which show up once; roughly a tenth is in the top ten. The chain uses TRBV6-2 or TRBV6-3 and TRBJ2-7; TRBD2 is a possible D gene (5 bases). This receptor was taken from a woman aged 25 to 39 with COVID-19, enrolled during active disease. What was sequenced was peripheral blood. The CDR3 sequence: CASSFPPGYHEQYF. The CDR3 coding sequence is TGTGCCAGCAGTTTCCCCCCGGGGTACCACGAGCAGTACTTC.